The T cell receptor beta chain described here comes from a study of technical replicates of blood from a few donors (dated by TCRdb to about 2017). CDR1 and CDR2 are drawn from the germline V gene: ENHRY, SYGVKD. Measured from the cysteine to the phenylalanine, the CDR3 is 13 residues long. Left in the record is the CDR3 DNA by itself, 39 bases read in frame from the first base. V and J are truncated by 8 bases and 5 bases respectively, leaving an intervening sequence of 12 bases. This clone was seen once. Its antigen is still unknown. Base qualities are not recorded, but no much larger clone differs from it by a single base. The protocol used for the library was the immunoSEQ multiplex PCR assay. The source is immuneACCESS, and TCRdb retained only in-frame sequences with V and J called. Part of the clones is not carried over; for the studies checked, unresolved V genes explain less than half of this, and the remainder is unexplained. This sample comprises tens of thousands of clones, around 84% of them detected only once. The biggest ten clones account for over 4% of the sample.

The sequence came from a human donor in good health. Some clones in this sample may be carry-over from other donors' samples. What was sequenced was PBMCs. The rearranged chain carries TRBV10-3 and TRBJ2-2; the D gene lacks a confident call. CDR3 protein: CAIGSEGTGELFF. The bases read TGTGCCATCGGAAGCGAAGGTACCGGGGAGCTGTTTTTT.